The rows below give T cell receptor beta chains drawn from one sample of a study of T cells in Graves' hyperthyroidism and ophthalmopathy. Each CDR3 protein gets one entry after TCRdb re-called the multiplex PCR reads with MiXCR. The sample carries about 560,000 distinct CDR3 sequences, over 15% recorded once. What was sequenced was blood. The receptors come from a woman aged 18-30 years with Graves' hyperthyroidism. Both conserved end residues are part of each CDR3. A D gene is named only where the DNA matches it firmly. Only some rows state a clone size, as once, few, many or a class for expanded clones.

D,J,V,size,CDR3,DNA
-,TRBJ2-7,TRBV18,few,CASSFGQIGYEQYF,TGTGCCAGCTCATTCGGACAGATTGGGTACGAGCAGTACTTC
-,TRBJ1-5,TRBV15,few,CATSRIRKNQPQHF,TGTGCCACCAGCAGGATCAGGAAGAATCAGCCCCAGCATTTT
-,TRBJ2-1,TRBV27,-,CASRTKSPGQVGYNEQFF,TGTGCCAGCAGAACCAAATCCCCGGGACAAGTAGGCTACAATGAGCAGTTCTTC
TRBD2,TRBJ2-7,TRBV20-1,many,CSAPRTSGSYEQYF,TGCAGTGCTCCCCGGACTAGCGGTTCCTACGAGCAGTACTTC
TRBD1,TRBJ2-2,TRBV6-1,few,CASRQGAQHGELFF,TGTGCCAGCAGACAGGGGGCTCAACACGGGGAGCTGTTTTTT
-,TRBJ2-7,TRBV28,many,CASSFGHQNEQYF,TGTGCCAGCAGTTTTGGGCACCAGAACGAGCAGTACTTC
-,TRBJ2-2,TRBV19,few,CASMGRSDTGELFF,TGTGCCAGTATGGGACGGTCGGACACCGGGGAGCTGTTTTTT
TRBD2,TRBJ2-7,TRBV20-1,few,CSARDTQRGTSYEQYF,TGCAGTGCTAGAGATACCCAGCGGGGGACCTCCTACGAGCAGTACTTC
-,TRBJ2-5,TRBV18,many,CASSLAAQETQYF,TGTGCCAGCTCACTAGCGGCCCAAGAGACCCAGTACTTC
-,TRBJ1-1,TRBV28,many,CASSLVLYTEAFF,TGTGCCAGCAGTCTAGTGTTGTACACTGAAGCTTTCTTT
-,TRBJ2-5,TRBV15,-,CATGADIQETQYF,TGTGCCACTGGAGCGGACATTCAAGAGACCCAGTACTTC
TRBD1,TRBJ1-2,TRBV6-1,few,CASSPSADRGDGYTF,TGTGCCAGCAGCCCCAGCGCGGACAGGGGTGATGGCTACACCTTC
-,TRBJ1-1,TRBV7-2,many,CASSYTLQVLNTEAFF,TGTGCCAGCAGCTACACGTTACAGGTCCTGAACACTGAAGCTTTCTTT
-,TRBJ2-5,TRBV20-1,many,CSARGSDEETQYF,TGCAGTGCTAGGGGATCGGACGAAGAGACCCAGTACTTC
-,TRBJ2-7,TRBV27,many,CASSLTPPGAPKYF,TGTGCCAGCAGTTTAACCCCTCCGGGGGCTCCTAAGTACTTC
TRBD1,TRBJ2-1,TRBV4-1,few,CASSQVKGTADGNEQFF,TGCGCCAGCAGCCAAGTAAAAGGGACAGCGGACGGCAATGAGCAGTTCTTC
TRBD2,TRBJ2-7,TRBV20-1,-,CSARDPGLAREQYF,TGCAGTGCTAGAGATCCTGGACTAGCCCGCGAGCAGTACTTC
TRBD1,TRBJ2-5,TRBV5-1,-,CASSQGVGETQYF,TGCGCCAGCAGTCAGGGGGTAGGGGAGACCCAGTACTTC
-,TRBJ2-1,TRBV7-2,-,CASSFRPRGYNEQFF,TGTGCCAGCAGCTTTAGGCCCCGGGGTTACAATGAGCAGTTCTTC
-,TRBJ2-4,TRBV20-1,-,CNARVQGGDIQYF,TGCAATGCTAGAGTCCAGGGGGGGGACATTCAGTACTTC
TRBD2,TRBJ2-1,TRBV7-9,few,CASTTGLAGYSSYNEQFF,TGTGCCAGCACCACAGGACTAGCGGGATATAGTTCCTACAATGAGCAGTTCTTC
TRBD1,TRBJ1-5,TRBV27,few,CASSSQGLSNQPQHF,TGTGCCAGCAGTTCACAGGGGTTAAGCAATCAGCCCCAGCATTTT
-,TRBJ2-1,TRBV7-7,many,CASSLGSQGLGYEQFF,TGTGCTAGCAGCTTAGGGTCGCAGGGGCTCGGCTATGAGCAGTTCTTC
TRBD2,TRBJ2-1,TRBV5-1,many,CASSLFPGLAGVNEQFF,TGCGCCAGCAGCTTGTTCCCGGGACTAGCGGGAGTCAATGAGCAGTTCTTC
-,TRBJ2-7,TRBV5-1,-,CASSLGQAPYEQYF,TGCGCCAGCAGCTTGGGCCAGGCCCCCTACGAGCAGTACTTC
TRBD1,TRBJ2-2,TRBV6-2/TRBV6-3,-,CASNPGQGIIGAGELFF,TGTGCCAGCAACCCCGGACAGGGAATTATTGGCGCCGGGGAGCTGTTTTTT
TRBD2,TRBJ2-2,TRBV7-9,-,CASMRGANTGELFF,TGTGCCAGCATGCGGGGGGCAAACACCGGGGAGCTGTTTTTT
-,TRBJ2-1,TRBV7-2,many,CASSAASTRNEQFF,TGTGCCAGCAGCGCCGCGTCCACCCGAAATGAGCAGTTCTTC
-,TRBJ1-2,TRBV6-1,many,CASTDAEGARGYGYTF,TGTGCCAGCACCGATGCAGAAGGGGCGCGGGGCTATGGCTACACCTTC
TRBD2,TRBJ2-3,TRBV5-1,once,CASSLVLAGGPGTDTQYF,TGCGCCAGCAGCTTGGTGTTAGCGGGAGGGCCGGGCACAGATACGCAGTATTTT
-,TRBJ2-7,TRBV5-1,many,CASSLAGTEVYEQYF,TGCGCCAGCAGCTTGGCCGGGACGGAAGTTTACGAGCAGTACTTC
TRBD1,TRBJ1-1,TRBV27,few,CASRRTGWYTEAFF,TGTGCCAGCAGGAGGACAGGGTGGTACACTGAAGCTTTCTTT
TRBD2,TRBJ2-3,TRBV7-9,few,CASSFHWGLAGGDTQYF,TGTGCCAGCAGCTTTCACTGGGGACTAGCGGGAGGGGATACGCAGTATTTT
-,TRBJ2-5,TRBV6-1,-,CATTSDRRGQETQYF,TGTGCCACCACCTCGGACAGGAGGGGGCAAGAGACCCAGTACTTC
TRBD1,TRBJ1-2,TRBV28,few,CASSSDRGLGYTF,TGTGCCAGCAGTTCCGACAGGGGGCTGGGCTACACCTTC
TRBD2,TRBJ2-7,TRBV20-1,many,CSALPGLAGPWPYEQYF,TGCAGTGCCCTACCGGGACTAGCGGGACCCTGGCCTTACGAGCAGTACTTC
-,TRBJ2-3,TRBV6-1,few,CASRTDRTDTQYF,TGTGCCAGCAGAACAGACCGGACAGATACGCAGTATTTT
-,TRBJ1-2,TRBV2,few,CAVTGALYGYTF,TGTGCCGTGACCGGGGCTCTTTATGGCTACACCTTC
-,TRBJ1-1,TRBV20-1,few,CSAREGRSPAEAFF,TGCAGTGCTAGAGAGGGTCGATCCCCCGCTGAAGCTTTCTTT
-,TRBJ2-1,TRBV7-9,few,CASSFKGNYWDEQFF,TGTGCCAGCAGCTTTAAAGGGAACTACTGGGATGAGCAGTTCTTC
-,TRBJ1-5,TRBV3-1,many,CASSYSANQPQHF,TGTGCCAGCAGCTACTCGGCTAATCAGCCCCAGCATTTT
TRBD1,TRBJ2-5,TRBV7-8,many,CASSSEQGAFMETQYF,TGTGCCAGCAGCTCCGAACAGGGGGCGTTTATGGAGACCCAGTACTTC
TRBD2,TRBJ2-7,TRBV6-1,many,CASSGGLAGRSEQYF,TGTGCCAGCAGTGGAGGACTAGCGGGCCGTAGCGAGCAGTACTTC
TRBD1,TRBJ1-2,TRBV6-5,many,CASSWTGELFYGYTF,TGTGCCAGCAGTTGGACAGGGGAACTATTCTATGGCTACACCTTC
TRBD2,TRBJ2-1,TRBV29-1,many,CSAKRGRSYNEQFF,TGCAGCGCCAAGCGGGGACGCTCCTACAATGAGCAGTTCTTC